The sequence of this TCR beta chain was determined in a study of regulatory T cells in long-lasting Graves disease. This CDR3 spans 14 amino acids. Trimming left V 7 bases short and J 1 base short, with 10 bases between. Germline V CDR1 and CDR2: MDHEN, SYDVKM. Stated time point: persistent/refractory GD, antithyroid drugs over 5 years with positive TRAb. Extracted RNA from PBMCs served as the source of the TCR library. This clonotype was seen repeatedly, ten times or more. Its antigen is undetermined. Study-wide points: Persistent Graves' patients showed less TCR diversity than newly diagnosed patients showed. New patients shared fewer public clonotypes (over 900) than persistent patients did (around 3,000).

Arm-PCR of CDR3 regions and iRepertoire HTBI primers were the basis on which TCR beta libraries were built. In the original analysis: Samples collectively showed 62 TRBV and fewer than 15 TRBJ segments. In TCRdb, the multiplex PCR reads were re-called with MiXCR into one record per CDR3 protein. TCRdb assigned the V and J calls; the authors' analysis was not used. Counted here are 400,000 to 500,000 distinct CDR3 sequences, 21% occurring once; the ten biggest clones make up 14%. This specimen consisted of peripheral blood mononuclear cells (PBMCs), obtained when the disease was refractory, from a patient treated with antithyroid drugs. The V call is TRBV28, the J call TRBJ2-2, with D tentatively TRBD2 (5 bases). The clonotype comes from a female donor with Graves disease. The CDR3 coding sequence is TGTGCCAGCATCCCTAGCCGGAACACCGGGGAGCTGTTTTTT. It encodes CASIPSRNTGELFF.